The rows below give T cell receptor beta chains drawn from one sample of a study of blood T cell repertoires in COVID-19. Profiling relied on immunoSEQ multiplex PCR, and the TCRdb table lists in-frame clones only, not all of them. The sample consists of around 300,000 clones, about 88% of them appearing once. Material: PBMCs or T cells enriched from blood (not recorded which). The receptor set was obtained from a woman between 45 and 60 years old who had recovered from COVID-19. Each CDR3 is given with its conserved first and last residue. The D gene is left open where the match is weak. Where a row states a size, it is once, few, many or the class of an expanded clone; other rows omit it.

D gene	clone size	V gene	J gene	CDR3 DNA	CDR3 protein
TRBD2	NA	TRBV4-3	TRBJ2-3	TGCGCCAGCAGCCAAGATCTTTCCGCGGGAGGGGAAGATACGCAGTATTTT	CASSQDLSAGGEDTQYF
NA	NA	TRBV28	TRBJ1-2	TGTGCTCAGCAGGCTATGGATGGCTACACCTTC	CAQQAMDGYTF
TRBD1	NA	TRBV15	TRBJ2-5	TGTGCCACCAGCAGAGATAGACAGGGGAAGGGGCCAGAGACCCAGTACTTC	CATSRDRQGKGPETQYF
TRBD1	NA	TRBV7-8	TRBJ2-7	TGTGCCAGCAGCTCCCGGACAGGGGGCAACCACGAGCAGTACTTC	CASSSRTGGNHEQYF
NA	NA	TRBV3-1/TRBV3-2	TRBJ1-6	TGTGCCAGCAGCCAAGGTACAGGAGGGAATTCACCCCTCCACTTT	CASSQGTGGNSPLHF
TRBD2	NA	TRBV27	TRBJ2-1	TGTGCCAGCAGGGGGGGGTACAATGAGCAGTTCTTC	CASRGGYNEQFF
TRBD1	NA	TRBV5-5	TRBJ1-2	TGTGCCAGCAGCTTGGATCTGCAGGGGGTCTTCTATGGCTACACCTTC	CASSLDLQGVFYGYTF
NA	NA	TRBV6-6	TRBJ1-5	TGTGCCAGCACGCCCCGAACGGGGGCCCAGCATTTT	CASTPRTGAQHF
TRBD1	NA	TRBV7-9	TRBJ2-3	TGTGCCAGCAGCTTAGCCGGGACAGCCCTCACAGATACGCAGTATTTT	CASSLAGTALTDTQYF
TRBD1	NA	TRBV5-1	TRBJ1-1	TGCGCCAGCAGCTGGGGACAGATAAGCATGAACACTGAAGCTTTCTTT	CASSWGQISMNTEAFF
TRBD1	few	TRBV30	TRBJ2-6	TGTGCCTGGAGTGTACTTTGGGACAGGGGGCTAGGGGCCAACGTCCTGACTTTC	CAWSVLWDRGLGANVLTF
NA	NA	TRBV28	TRBJ1-5	TGTGCCAGTATAGGGACAAGAAGTCAGCCCCAGCATTTT	CASIGTRSQPQHF
TRBD2	NA	TRBV7-9	TRBJ2-1	TGTCTTATACCTACCGGGCTAGCGGGAAACAATGAGCAGTTCTTC	CLIPTGLAGNNEQFF
NA	NA	TRBV6-5	TRBJ1-3	TGTGCCAGCAGGGCCAGGGATATCGCTGGAAACACCATATATTTT	CASRARDIAGNTIYF
NA	NA	TRBV28	TRBJ2-6	TGTGCCAGCAGGGACATGGAGGGAGAATCTGGGGCCAACGTCCTGACTTTC	CASRDMEGESGANVLTF
NA	NA	TRBV27	TRBJ1-2	TGTGCCAGCAGTTCCGCGACAGGATGGGGCTATGGCTACACCTTC	CASSSATGWGYGYTF
TRBD1	NA	TRBV15	TRBJ1-1	TGTGCCACCAGCAGAGAAGTGGACAGGGGGAACACTGAAGCTTTCTTT	CATSREVDRGNTEAFF
TRBD2	NA	TRBV6-5	TRBJ2-7	TGTGCCAGCAGTTCCATTCTAGCGGGAGCCCACGAGCAGTACTTC	CASSSILAGAHEQYF
NA	NA	TRBV7-2	TRBJ1-2	TGTGCCAGCAGCCGAGAAAACTATGGCTACACCTTC	CASSRENYGYTF
NA	NA	TRBV7-2	TRBJ2-5	TGTGCCAGCAGCTTAATTAAGGGGTTCCAAGAGACCCAGTACTTC	CASSLIKGFQETQYF
NA	few	TRBV11-3	TRBJ2-1	TGTGCCAGCAGCTTCAGCGCGAATCCGCACAATGAGCAGTTCTTC	CASSFSANPHNEQFF
NA	once	TRBV5-5	TRBJ2-5	TGTGCCAGCAGTCAGGACCAAGAGACCCAGTACTTC	CASSQDQETQYF
NA	NA	TRBV5-1	TRBJ2-1	TGCGCCAGCAGCGTGTACAGGGGGGGTGAGCAGTTCTTC	CASSVYRGGEQFF
NA	NA	TRBV7-2	TRBJ1-5	TGTGCCAGCAGCTACAGATCTACAGGTTCTGGGAATCAGCCCCAGCATTTT	CASSYRSTGSGNQPQHF
NA	once	TRBV24-1	TRBJ2-1	TGTGCCACCAGTGATACAGAACTTGACAATGAGCAGTTCTTC	CATSDTELDNEQFF
TRBD2	few	TRBV7-9	TRBJ2-2	TGTGCCAGCAGCTTTCCGGGACTAGCGGGAGGTACCGGGGAGCTGTTTTTT	CASSFPGLAGGTGELFF
NA	NA	TRBV10-3	TRBJ2-7	TGTGCCAGCCGCGGACAGTTGGGCCACGAGCAGTACTTC	CASRGQLGHEQYF
NA	NA	TRBV5-1	TRBJ1-1	TGCGCCAGCAGCGGAGCCGATTTGTTCGGCGCCCCTGAAGCTTTCTTT	CASSGADLFGAPEAFF
NA	NA	TRBV15	TRBJ1-5	TGTGCCACCAGCCGCCGAGGAAGGCCTAGCAATCAGCCCCAGCATTTT	CATSRRGRPSNQPQHF
NA	NA	TRBV27	TRBJ1-1	TGTGCCAGCAGTTTAAGAAACATGAACACTGAAGCTTTCTTT	CASSLRNMNTEAFF
NA	NA	TRBV27	TRBJ1-6	TGTGCCAGCAGTTTTGAAGGGGCTAATTCACCCCTCCACTTT	CASSFEGANSPLHF
NA	NA	TRBV7-2	TRBJ1-1	TGTGCCAGCAGCTCACAGGAGAACACTGAAGCTTTCTTT	CASSSQENTEAFF
NA	NA	TRBV20-1	TRBJ1-2	TGCAGTGCTAGTAGGCAGGGTGACTATGGCTACACCTTC	CSASRQGDYGYTF
NA	NA	TRBV2	TRBJ2-7	TGTGCCAGCAGATTATCACAGGGAGATTGGGACGAGCAGTACTTC	CASRLSQGDWDEQYF
NA	NA	TRBV7-9	TRBJ1-1	TGTGCCAGCAGCTTATCCAGGTCAGGCACTGAAGCTTTCTTT	CASSLSRSGTEAFF
NA	NA	TRBV5-5	TRBJ2-1	TGTGCCAGCAGCCCGATGACAGGCAATGAGCAGTTCTTC	CASSPMTGNEQFF
NA	NA	TRBV27	TRBJ2-3	TGTGCCAGCTCCCTTGGGACTCGCACAGATACGCAGTATTTT	CASSLGTRTDTQYF
NA	NA	TRBV6-5	TRBJ1-2	TGTGCCAGCACTTCCCGACTTGCTTATGGCTACACCTTC	CASTSRLAYGYTF
TRBD2	NA	TRBV2	TRBJ2-2	TGTGCCAGCATGACTAGCGGGAGGGATAACACCGGGGAGCTGTTTTTT	CASMTSGRDNTGELFF
NA	NA	TRBV10-1	TRBJ2-7	TGCGCCAGCCACCGTGAGCATTCCTACGAGCAGTACTTC	CASHREHSYEQYF
TRBD2	NA	TRBV15	TRBJ2-1	TGTGCCACCAGCAGACCCCCGGGACTAGCGGGAGGATCGTACAATGAGCAGTTCTTC	CATSRPPGLAGGSYNEQFF
TRBD1	NA	TRBV6-5	TRBJ1-6	TGTGCCAGCAGTTATTCTCCGGGACAGGGCTATTCACCCCTCCACTTT	CASSYSPGQGYSPLHF
NA	NA	TRBV6-6	TRBJ1-5	TGTGCCAGCAGTTCTTATGGACAAAATCAGCCCCAGCATTTT	CASSSYGQNQPQHF
TRBD2	NA	TRBV27	TRBJ2-3	TGTGCCAGCAGTTTGTCTAGCGGGATCATAACAGATACGCAGTATTTT	CASSLSSGIITDTQYF
NA	once	TRBV6-6	TRBJ2-2	TGTGCCAGCACCAGGGATTCCTCGAACACCGGGGAGCTGTTTTTT	CASTRDSSNTGELFF
TRBD1	NA	TRBV29-1	TRBJ1-1	TGCAGCGTTGAAGATAAGGCAGGGGGCACTGAAGCTTTCTTT	CSVEDKAGGTEAFF
TRBD1	few	TRBV30	TRBJ2-3	TGTGCCTGGAGGGGGACAGTCCTCGATACGCAGTATTTT	CAWRGTVLDTQYF
NA	NA	TRBV5-1	TRBJ1-4	TGCGCCAGCAGCTTGGGGGGCTCGACTAATGAAAAACTGTTTTTT	CASSLGGSTNEKLFF
TRBD1	NA	TRBV19	TRBJ1-2	TGTGCCAGTAACTCAAAACTGGGGACAGGGACTTTCTACACCTTC	CASNSKLGTGTFYTF
TRBD1	NA	TRBV4-3	TRBJ2-5	TGCGCCAGCAGCCAAGATCGACAGGGGCCGGGAGAGACCCAGTACTTC	CASSQDRQGPGETQYF
NA	NA	TRBV28	TRBJ1-5	TGTGCCAGCAGAAATAACAATCAGCCCCAGCATTTT	CASRNNNQPQHF
TRBD2	NA	TRBV3-1/TRBV3-2	TRBJ2-1	TGTGCCAGCAGCGTCCGACTAGCGGCTCGAGGACAAGATGAGCAGTTCTTC	CASSVRLAARGQDEQFF
NA	NA	TRBV14	TRBJ2-7	TGTGCCAGCAGCCAGGGGCTTAGGGACGAGCAGTACTTC	CASSQGLRDEQYF
TRBD1	NA	TRBV19	TRBJ1-3	TGTGCCAGCCTGGGAGGTCCAGGGGGCTCTGGAAACACCATATATTTT	CASLGGPGGSGNTIYF